One sample yielded the 2 T cell receptor beta chains listed below, sequenced in a study of blood T cell repertoires in COVID-19. Libraries were prepared by immunoSEQ multiplex PCR; TCRdb keeps only in-frame clonotypes and omits some of them. This table has more than 110,000 clones, around 80% appearing once. Sequenced input: PBMCs or T cells enriched from blood (not recorded which). These receptors originate from a young woman who had been exposed to COVID-19.

The V and J genes are TRBV24-1 and TRBJ2-1, with TRBD1 matching 9 bases. Germline CDR1 and CDR2: KGHDR and SFDVKD. The V gene end was trimmed by 4 bases and the J gene end by 9 bases; junction bases not matched to a gene: 3. The CDR3 is made up of 13 amino acids. CDR3 coding DNA: TGTGCCACCAGTGACCGGGACAGGGTTGAGCAGTTCTTC. It is translated as CATSDRDRVEQFF.

The V call is TRBV27, the J call TRBJ2-2; D is possibly TRBD1 (6 bases). V lost 5 bases to trimming and J lost 4 bases, with 11 bases between them. The germline gives CDR1 MNHEY, CDR2 SMNVEV (reference sequence). The CDR3 has 14 residues. CDR3 in amino acids: CASSIDRRTGELFF. CDR3 nucleotides: TGTGCCAGCAGTATCGACAGGCGCACCGGGGAGCTGTTTTTT.